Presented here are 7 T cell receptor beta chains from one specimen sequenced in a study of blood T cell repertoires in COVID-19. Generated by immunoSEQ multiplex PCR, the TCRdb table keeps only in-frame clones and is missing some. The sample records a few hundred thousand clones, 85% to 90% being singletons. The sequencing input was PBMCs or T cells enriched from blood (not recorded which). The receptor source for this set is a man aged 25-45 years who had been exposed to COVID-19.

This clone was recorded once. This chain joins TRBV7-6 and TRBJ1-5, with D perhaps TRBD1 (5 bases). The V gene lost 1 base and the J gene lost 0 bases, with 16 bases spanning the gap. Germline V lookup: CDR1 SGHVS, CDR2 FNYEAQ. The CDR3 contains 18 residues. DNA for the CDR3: TGTGCCAGCAGCTTAGATCCCCCGGGGGATTATAGCAATCAGCCCCAGCATTTT. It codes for CASSLDPPGDYSNQPQHF.

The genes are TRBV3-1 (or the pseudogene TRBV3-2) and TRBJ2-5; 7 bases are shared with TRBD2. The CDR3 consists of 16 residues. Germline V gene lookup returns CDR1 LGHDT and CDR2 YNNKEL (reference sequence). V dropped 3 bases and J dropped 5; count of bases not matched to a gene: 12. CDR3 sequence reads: CASSQLPGRGGETQYF. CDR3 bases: TGTGCCAGCAGCCAGCTTCCGGGACGGGGAGGGGAGACCCAGTACTTC.

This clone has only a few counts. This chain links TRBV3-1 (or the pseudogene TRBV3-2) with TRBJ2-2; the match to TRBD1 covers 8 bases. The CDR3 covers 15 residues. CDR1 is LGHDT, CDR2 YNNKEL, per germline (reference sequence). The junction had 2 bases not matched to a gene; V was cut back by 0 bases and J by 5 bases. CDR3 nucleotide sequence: TGTGCCAGCAGCCAAGACCACAGGGGGACCGGGGAGCTGTTTTTT. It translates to CASSQDHRGTGELFF.

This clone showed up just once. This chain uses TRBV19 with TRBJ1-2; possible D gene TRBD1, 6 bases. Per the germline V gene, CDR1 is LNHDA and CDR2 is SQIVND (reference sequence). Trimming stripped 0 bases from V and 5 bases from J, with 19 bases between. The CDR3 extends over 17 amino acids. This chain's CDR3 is CASSIDRVGRGRYGYTF. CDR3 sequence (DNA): TGTGCCAGTAGTATAGATCGAGTGGGCAGGGGCAGATATGGCTACACCTTC.

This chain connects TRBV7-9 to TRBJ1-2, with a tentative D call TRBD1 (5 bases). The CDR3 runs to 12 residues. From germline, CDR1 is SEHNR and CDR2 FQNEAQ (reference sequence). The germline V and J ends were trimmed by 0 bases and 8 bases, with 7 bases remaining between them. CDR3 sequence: CASSLARGGYTF. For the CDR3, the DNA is TGTGCCAGCAGCTTAGCCCGGGGGGGCTACACCTTC. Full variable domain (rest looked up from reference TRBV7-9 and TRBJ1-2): DTGVSQNPRHKITKRGQNVTFRCDPISEHNRLYWYRQTLGQGPEFLTYFQNEAQLEKSRLLSDRFSAERPKGSFSTLEIQRTEQGDSAMYLCASSLARGGYTFGSGTRLTVV.

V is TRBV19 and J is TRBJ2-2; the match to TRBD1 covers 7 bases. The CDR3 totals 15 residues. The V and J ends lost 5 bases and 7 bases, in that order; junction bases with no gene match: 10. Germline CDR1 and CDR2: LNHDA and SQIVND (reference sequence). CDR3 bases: TGTGCCAGTAGTTTAAGACAGGGTGTGGTCGGGGAGCTGTTTTTT. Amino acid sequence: CASSLRQGVVGELFF.

The CDR3 nucleotides read TGTGCCAGCAGTACTCGGACAGGGGATTCCTATGGCTACACCTTC. As protein: CASSTRTGDSYGYTF. This chain links TRBV6-5 with TRBJ1-2; TRBD1 matches at 9 bases. The germline V gene has CDR1 MNHEY and CDR2 SVGAGI. V shed 5 bases, J shed 4 bases, and the junction held 8 bases outside the gene matches. The CDR3 consists of 15 residues.